This entry lists 21 T cell receptor beta chains sequenced from one sample in a study of blood T cell repertoires in COVID-19. Method: immunoSEQ multiplex PCR; TCRdb's copy keeps in-frame clones and lacks some. The repertoire holds around 68,000 clones, with around nine tenths as singletons. Sequencing input: peripheral blood. These receptors all come from a human donor in a cohort sampled during active COVID-19.

This clone has a single count. The chain has TRBV28 and TRBJ1-2; a weak D match, TRBD1 (5 bases). Germline V gene sequence: CDR1 MDHEN, CDR2 SYDVKM. Deletions cut 2 bases from V and 3 bases from J, with 10 bases between. The CDR3 loop spans 14 amino acids. The CDR3 here is CASSLGGLYYGYTF. CDR3 nucleotides: TGTGCCAGCAGTTTAGGGGGACTGTACTATGGCTACACCTTC.

The chain joins TRBV7-4 to TRBJ2-5, with 12 bases matching TRBD2. With V trimmed by 7 bases and J by 0 bases, 9 bases remained unmatched. The CDR3 consists of 17 residues. From germline, CDR1 is SGHVT and CDR2 SQSDAQ. For the CDR3, the DNA is TGTGCCAGCAACCGACTAGCGGGAGACCCCCACCAAGAGACCCAGTACTTC. Protein product: CASNRLAGDPHQETQYF.

J is TRBJ1-5 and V is TRBV19; TRBD1 aligns across 7 bases. The CDR3 runs to 17 residues. Looked up from germline, CDR1 is LNHDA and CDR2 is SQIVND (reference sequence). V shed 4 bases and J 5 bases; nucleotides not matched to a gene: 14. The CDR3: CASSTPPGKTGHQPQHF. The DNA for the CDR3 is TGTGCCAGTAGTACCCCTCCCGGGAAGACAGGGCATCAGCCCCAGCATTTT. The variable domain in full, with the rest retrieved from reference TRBV19 and TRBJ1-5, is DGGITQSPKYLFRKEGQNVTLSCEQNLNHDAMYWYRQDPGQGLRLIYYSQIVNDFQKGDIAEGYSVSREKKESFPLTVTSAQKNPTAFYLCASSTPPGKTGHQPQHFGDGTRLSIL.

V and J are TRBV7-8 and TRBJ2-1, with 7 nucleotides matching TRBD2. Germline V gene lookup returns CDR1 SGHVS and CDR2 FQNEAQ. Trimming cost V 2 bases and J 4 bases; bases outside gene matches: 8. The CDR3 extends over 16 amino acids. This chain's CDR3 is CASSLLSGGGYNEQFF. For the CDR3, the DNA is TGTGCCAGCAGCTTATTATCGGGGGGTGGGTACAATGAGCAGTTCTTC.

This chain uses TRBV29-1 with TRBJ2-3; D possibly corresponds to TRBD1 (6 bases). The V gene's germline CDR1 is SQVTM and CDR2 ANQGSEA. V shed 3 bases and J shed 5 bases, with 9 bases lying between them. The CDR3 loop spans 12 amino acids. The CDR3 loop is CSVDQGRDTQYF. The CDR3 DNA sequence: TGCAGCGTTGATCAGGGGAGAGATACGCAGTATTTT.

The chain is built from TRBV7-9 and TRBJ2-2; 7 nucleotides match TRBD2. The CDR3 runs to 15 residues. Losses at the gene ends were 5 bases for V and 3 bases for J; bases not matched to a gene: 6. The germline V gene encodes CDR1 SEHNR and CDR2 FQNEAQ (reference sequence). In nucleotides, the CDR3 is TGTGCCAGCAGCCCGACTAGCCGGTACACCGGGGAGCTGTTTTTT. Protein sequence: CASSPTSRYTGELFF.

The chain employs TRBV30 and TRBJ1-2, with D possibly being TRBD1 (6 bases). This CDR3 has 13 amino acids. The V end was cut by 2 bases, the J end by 8 bases, with 15 bases between. The V gene's germline CDR1 is GTSNPN and CDR2 SVGIG (reference sequence). CDR3 bases: TGTGCCTGGAGTTGGGGTACAGGGCGGGGCTACACCTTC. It yields the protein CAWSWGTGRGYTF.

V usage is TRBV20-1 and J usage is TRBJ2-2; 12 positions match TRBD1. This CDR3 comprises 16 residues. J lost 7 bases, V lost 3 bases, and 9 bases had no gene match. Germline loops: CDR1 DFQATT, CDR2 SNEGSKA (reference sequence). This chain's CDR3 is CSASTPGQGAGGELFF. DNA for the CDR3: TGCAGTGCTAGTACCCCGGGACAGGGGGCCGGCGGGGAGCTGTTTTTT.

This clone has only a few counts. V usage is TRBV7-9 and J usage is TRBJ2-7; D call uncertain. This CDR3 comprises 12 residues. V dropped 5 bases and J dropped 5 bases, with 10 bases sitting between them. Per the germline V gene, CDR1 is SEHNR and CDR2 is FQNEAQ (reference sequence). In DNA, the CDR3 is TGTGCCAGCAGCCCCCCAGGTAACGAGCAGTACTTC. Translating gives CASSPPGNEQYF.

V is TRBV20-1 and J is TRBJ1-2; D unclear. Trimming stripped 6 bases from V and 0 bases from J, with 5 bases between. There are 11 residues in the CDR3. The germline V gene has CDR1 DFQATT and CDR2 SNEGSKA (reference sequence). The CDR3 bases are TGCAGTGCCTATCCTAACTATGGCTACACCTTC. Encoded protein: CSAYPNYGYTF.

This chain uses TRBV6-5 with TRBJ1-1; D remains unclear. The germline V and J ends were trimmed by 8 bases and 7 bases, with 14 bases remaining between them. CDR3 size: 12 residues. Germline V gene data show CDR1 as MNHEY and CDR2 as SVGAGI. This CDR3 reads CASLSFSGEAFF. The CDR3, as DNA: TGTGCCAGCCTCTCTTTTTCCGGTGAAGCTTTCTTT.

The table lists this clone with a count of one. The chain combines TRBV6-2 or TRBV6-3 with TRBJ2-7, with D possibly matching TRBD1 (7 bases). V was pared by 2 bases and J by 6 bases, with 8 bases between. The length of the CDR3 is 12 residues. Germline V gene lookup returns CDR1 MNHEY and CDR2 SVGEGT. The CDR3: CASSYQGGEQYF. The DNA of the CDR3 is TGTGCCAGCAGTTACCAGGGGGGCGAGCAGTACTTC.

The rearrangement uses TRBV10-3 and TRBJ2-7; 10 positions agree with TRBD2. Losses at the gene ends were 5 bases for V and 2 bases for J; bases not matched to a gene: 3. The CDR3 consists of 14 residues. Germline V lookup: CDR1 ENHRY, CDR2 SYGVKD. The CDR3 nucleotides are TGTGCCATCAGTCGGAGCGGGGGGGCCTACGAGCAGTACTTC. Its translation: CAISRSGGAYEQYF.

V and J are TRBV5-4 and TRBJ2-1, with TRBD2 identical over 13 bases. Germline-derived CDR1 and CDR2 are SGHNT and YYREEE (reference sequence). This CDR3 is 13 amino acids long. The V segment lost 3 bases and the J segment 15 bases; nucleotides outside the gene matches: 6. CDR3: CASSSGRLAGGFF. In DNA, the CDR3 is TGTGCCAGCAGCTCGGGCCGACTAGCGGGGGGGTTCTTC.

The chain links TRBV30 to TRBJ2-3, with D tentatively TRBD2 (6 bases). CDR1 and CDR2 (germline): GTSNPN, SVGIG (reference sequence). V lost 3 bases and J lost 9, with 22 bases in between. The CDR3 is made up of 15 amino acids. The CDR3 DNA reads TGTGCCTGGAGACCCGCCAGCGGGTTAAAGGGCACGCAGTATTTT. Encoded protein: CAWRPASGLKGTQYF.

This chain connects TRBV28 to TRBJ1-3; 10 bases agree with TRBD1. V gave up 5 bases and J gave up 4 bases; unmatched junction bases: 8. CDR1 MDHEN and CDR2 SYDVKM come from the germline V gene. This CDR3 is built from 16 residues. The CDR3 loop reads CASSQRTGGIGNTIYF. The CDR3 bases are TGTGCCAGCAGTCAGCGGACAGGGGGAATAGGAAACACCATATATTTT.

This clone was seen ten or more times. The junction departs from the called germline gene at one end, perhaps through a read error. The chain recombines TRBV27 with TRBJ2-7, with 8 bases aligning to TRBD1. The CDR3 runs to 15 residues. The germline CDR1 and CDR2 sequences are MNHEY and SMNVEV (reference sequence). The CDR3 region has the DNA TGTGCCAGCTCAACCGAACAGGGGGGATCCTACGGGCAGTACTTC. Its translation is CASSTEQGGSYGQYF.

The rearrangement links TRBV30 to TRBJ2-7; D perhaps matches TRBD2 (5 bases). Per germline, CDR1 GTSNPN and CDR2 SVGIG (reference sequence). CDR3 length: 11 amino acids. Trimming took off 5 bases at V and 2 bases at J, with 7 bases between the two ends. The CDR3 DNA follows: TGTGCCTGGCGGGGTGCCTACGAGCAGTACTTC. Translated: CAWRGAYEQYF. Variable domain in full (rest from reference TRBV30 and TRBJ2-7): SQTIHQWPATLVQPVGSPLSLECTVEGTSNPNLYWYRQAAGRGLQLLFYSVGIGQISSEVPQNLSASRPQDRQFILSSKKLLLSDSGFYLCAWRGAYEQYFGPGTRLTVT.

The rearrangement links TRBV19 to TRBJ1-2; D is perhaps TRBD1 (6 bases). CDR1 is LNHDA and CDR2 is SQIVND in the germline V gene (reference sequence). The CDR3 sequence is 14 residues long. V was cut by 6 bases and J by 5 bases, with 16 bases left in between. The CDR3 region has the DNA TGTGCCAGTAGAAAACCACAGGGTGATTATGGCTACACCTTC. Its translation: CASRKPQGDYGYTF.

V gene TRBV29-1 combines with J gene TRBJ1-1; 8 bases match TRBD1. V trimming: 4 bases; J trimming: 1 base; junction bases outside the gene matches: 8. Germline V lookup: CDR1 SQVTM, CDR2 ANQGSEA. The CDR3 consists of 15 residues. The CDR3 loop reads CSVGFRTGKNTEAFF. CDR3 nucleotides: TGCAGCGTTGGATTTAGGACAGGGAAGAACACTGAAGCTTTCTTT. The full variable domain, with the rest looked up from reference TRBV29-1 and TRBJ1-1, is SAVISQKPSRDICQRGTSLTIQCQVDSQVTMMFWYRQQPGQSLTLIATANQGSEATYESGFVIDKFPISRPNLTFSTLTVSNMSPEDSSIYLCSVGFRTGKNTEAFFGQGTRLTVV.

The chain links TRBV3-1 (or the pseudogene TRBV3-2) to TRBJ2-7; TRBD2 agrees at 11 bases. This CDR3 is built from 15 residues. Per germline, CDR1 LGHDT and CDR2 YNNKEL (reference sequence). The V segment lost 4 bases and the J segment 1 base; nucleotides outside the gene matches: 3. The CDR3 is CASSRTSGLSYEQYF. The CDR3 DNA is TGTGCCAGCAGCCGGACTAGCGGGCTATCCTACGAGCAGTACTTC.